The T cell receptor beta chain described here comes from a study of Graves' ophthalmopathy and Graves' hyperthyroidism. CDR3 size: 16 residues. The germline V gene encodes CDR1 LGHDT and CDR2 YNNKEL (reference sequence). Trimming took off 1 base at V and 3 bases at J, with 16 bases between the two ends. Study observations and caveats: Ophthalmopathy progression prediction by the model yielded a sensitivity of about 69% and a specificity of around 72%. In blood appeared most of the expanded thyroid clonotypes whose frequency exceeded 0.001. A model of 13 signatures distinguished ophthalmopathy from stable hyperthyroidism at around 91% sensitivity and roughly 82% specificity.

Amplifying from RNA transcripts, the study obtained TCR beta CDR3 regions. An opening RT-PCR round employed HTBI primers and preceded a second-round multiplex PCR. TCRdb reprocessed the multiplex PCR reads via MiXCR and lists one record per CDR3 protein. The repertoire holds 580,000 or so distinct CDR3 sequences, less than 45% seen once, with about 4% in the top ten. This clonotype came up many times. The antigen is not known. The chain recombines TRBV3-1 with TRBJ2-7, with TRBD1 as a possible D gene (5 bases). The origin of this receptor is an adult man with Graves' hyperthyroidism. The sample taken for sequencing was peripheral blood or thyroid tissue (not recorded which). The CDR3 region is CASSQVGAVAIYEQYF. CDR3 DNA sequence: TGTGCCAGCAGCCAAGTTGGGGCAGTTGCCATCTACGAGCAGTACTTC.